Below, one T cell receptor beta chain is given with its context. Sequence at one end of the junction differs from germline and may be a read error. This sample was taken from a study of technical replicates of blood from a handful of donors. Here immunoSEQ multiplex PCR was the method, and the copy in TCRdb shows in-frame clones only, minus some. The sample holds around 75,000 clones, 90% to 95% seen once. The CDR3 consists of 17 residues. Germline loops: CDR1 MGHDK, CDR2 SYGVNS. The specimen was T cells isolated from PBMCs. The chain employs TRBV25-1 and TRBJ2-5, with TRBD1 matching over 10 bases. The origin of this receptor is a human donor in good health. CDR3 loop: CASSELYGTGVQETQYF. The CDR3 nucleotides read TGTGCCAGCAGCGAATTATACGGGACAGGGGTCCAAGAGACCCAGTACTTC. The entire variable domain, with the rest obtained from reference TRBV25-1 and TRBJ2-5, is as follows: EADIYQTPRYLVIGTGKKITLECSQTMGHDKMYWYQQDPGMELHLIHYSYGVNSTEKGDLSSESTVSRIRTEHFPLTLESARPSHTSQYLCASSELYGTGVQETQYFGPGTRLLVL.